This entry is about one T cell receptor beta chain. The data belong to a study of OX40 agonist ivuxolimab in advanced cancers. About the research overall: Head and neck, renal cell, melanoma or hepatocellular carcinoma were the cancers that dose-escalation patients had. Prior anti-PD-1, anti-PD-L1 or anti-CTLA-4 therapy did not bar entry, and 30% to 40% had some.

The CDR3 covers 14 residues. The germline gives CDR1 MNHEY, CDR2 SMNVEV (reference sequence). The junction had 11 bases not matched to a gene; V was cut back by 10 bases and J by 2 bases. Sequenced by immunoSEQ multiplex PCR; TCRdb stores in-frame clones only, minus some. The table records some 61,000 clones, 60% to 80% of them present only once. Peripheral blood came from all dose cohorts at three timepoints. This material consisted of CD4+ or CD8+ T cells sorted from blood, taken in a trial of the OX40 agonist ivuxolimab. This sequence originates from an adult with an advanced solid tumor such as melanoma, head and neck, liver or kidney cancer. The chain couples TRBV27 to TRBJ2-7; TRBD2 aligns across 7 bases. The CDR3 DNA reads TGTGCCACTCCCCCCCGAAGCGGGACCTACGAGCAGTACTTC. This gives the protein CATPPRSGTYEQYF.